This record looks at one T cell receptor (beta chain) sequence and its context. What it recognizes is unknown. This sample is drawn from a study of cytomegalovirus exposure and HLA in healthy donors. General study results and limits: As was reported, the classifier diagnosed cytomegalovirus status with high specificity and sensitivity.

The assay was immunoSEQ multiplex PCR, and TCRdb's table has in-frame clones only and misses some. The data show about 170,000 clones, about 83% seen once. Trimming cost V 3 bases and J 0 bases, with 12 bases left between them. CDR3 length equals 15 residues. Germline assignment: CDR1 SGHVS and CDR2 FNYEAQ. This TCR was recovered from a woman in her 30s in good health and CMV-seronegative. The V gene is TRBV7-6, the J gene TRBJ2-7; D might be TRBD2 (6 bases). Source material: PBMCs. CDR3 residues: CASSFGTESSYEQYF. The CDR3 DNA sequence: TGTGCCAGCAGCTTTGGGACTGAAAGCTCCTACGAGCAGTACTTC.